This T cell receptor beta chain was retrieved from a study of shared clonotypes between healthy human individuals. V was trimmed by 5 bases and J by 3 bases, leaving 11 bases between them. The CDR3 has 14 amino acids. Germline values: CDR1 MDHEN, CDR2 SYDVKM. The deep-level immunoSEQ assay was used. The material for each subset, its genomic DNA, was split evenly across several immunoSEQ plates. Profiling relied on immunoSEQ multiplex PCR, and the TCRdb table lists in-frame clones only, not all of them. The sample lists 550,000 to 600,000 clones; around 81% were seen once. Sequences were obtained from PBMCs. The chain is built from TRBV28 and TRBJ1-5; a weak D match, TRBD1 (5 bases). This TCR was sampled from a woman aged 35 to 49 in good health. Some clones in this sample may be carry-over from other donors' samples. The CDR3 bases are TGTGCCAGCAGTCTAGGCAGGGACAATCAGCCCCAGCATTTT. Encoded protein: CASSLGRDNQPQHF.